The next 29 T cell receptor beta chains were all read from a single sample in a study of cytomegalovirus exposure and HLA in healthy donors. Vbeta (60) and Jbeta (13) primers were used in the PCR. Assay: immunoSEQ multiplex PCR; the TCRdb copy retains only in-frame clones and omits some. The repertoire holds around 130,000 clones, with 65% to 90% as singletons. The specimen sequenced was PBMCs. The receptors here all came from a woman under 30 in good health and CMV-seropositive.

This CDR3 reads CAWSRRSGMNTEAFF. The CDR3 DNA reads TGTGCCTGGAGTAGGAGGTCCGGTATGAACACTGAAGCTTTCTTT. The J gene is TRBJ1-1, the V gene TRBV30; D remains ambiguous. V was trimmed by 2 bases and J by 0 bases, leaving 13 bases between them. CDR3 size: 15 residues. CDR1 and CDR2 (germline): GTSNPN, SVGIG (reference sequence).

The CDR3 DNA sequence: TGTGCCAGCAGCTTCGGTATCGGCTCCTACGAGCAGTACTTC. This codes for CASSFGIGSYEQYF. The chain joins TRBV5-6 to TRBJ2-7; unclear D gene. V lost 2 bases to trimming and J lost 0 bases, with 9 bases between them. Germline CDR1 reads SGHDT; CDR2 reads YYEEEE. The CDR3 has 14 amino acids.

The gene calls are TRBV2 and TRBJ1-4; 7 bases align to TRBD1. The CDR3 sequence is 13 residues long. J lost 3 bases, V lost 7 bases, and 2 bases had no gene match. Per germline, CDR1 SNHLY and CDR2 FYNNEI. This chain's CDR3 is CASTGQPNEKLFF. The CDR3 region has the DNA TGTGCCAGCACGGGACAGCCTAATGAAAAACTGTTTTTT.

J is TRBJ1-4 and V is TRBV7-2, with TRBD1 identical over 9 bases. This CDR3 is built from 14 residues. Germline assignment: CDR1 SGHTA and CDR2 FQGNSA. The J segment lost 6 bases and the V segment lost 5 bases, leaving 4 bases of the junction unmatched. The CDR3 sequence: CASSPDRGYEKLFF. The CDR3 DNA is TGTGCCAGCAGCCCAGACAGGGGGTATGAAAAACTGTTTTTT.

This chain connects TRBV7-9 to TRBJ2-3; TRBD2 aligns across 8 bases. V lost 4 bases and J lost 5; bases outside the gene matches: 11. CDR1 SEHNR and CDR2 FQNEAQ come from the germline V gene (reference sequence). The CDR3 totals 16 residues. CDR3: CASSSLSGDWGDTQYF. The CDR3 bases are TGTGCCAGCAGCTCCCTTAGCGGGGACTGGGGAGATACGCAGTATTTT.

This chain connects TRBV13 to TRBJ2-3; TRBD2 might be the D (5 bases). The germline V and J ends were trimmed by 4 bases and 4 bases, with 9 bases remaining between them. Germline assignment: CDR1 PRHDT and CDR2 FYEKMQ (reference sequence). CDR3 length equals 13 residues. The CDR3: CASSSRGADTQYF. The CDR3 DNA reads TGTGCCAGCAGCTCTCGGGGAGCAGATACGCAGTATTTT.

In its sample, this clone was seen once. This chain uses TRBV5-5 with TRBJ1-5; D is possibly TRBD1 (5 bases). V was clipped by 3 bases and J by 0 bases, with 13 bases between them. This CDR3 is 16 amino acids long. From germline, CDR1 is SGHKS and CDR2 YYEKEE (reference sequence). CDR3 in DNA: TGTGCCAGCAGCTACTCAGGGTTGTATAGCAATCAGCCCCAGCATTTT. This codes for CASSYSGLYSNQPQHF.

CDR3 amino acids: CASSGDSGGPLASTDTQYF. The DNA for the CDR3 is TGTGCCAGCAGTGGGGATAGCGGGGGACCCCTTGCTAGCACAGATACGCAGTATTTT. V usage is TRBV2 and J usage is TRBJ2-3; 9 nucleotides align to TRBD2. The CDR3 extends over 19 amino acids. Germline values: CDR1 SNHLY, CDR2 FYNNEI. V lost 4 bases to trimming and J lost 0 bases; unmatched junction nucleotides: 14.

The CDR3: CASTPGGYNEQFF. In DNA, the CDR3 is TGTGCCAGTACTCCGGGGGGCTACAATGAGCAGTTCTTC. The V and J genes are TRBV19 and TRBJ2-1; 7 bases match TRBD2. Unmatched junction bases numbered 3, after V lost 7 bases and J lost 3 bases. Germline V gives CDR1 LNHDA, CDR2 SQIVND (reference sequence). CDR3 length: 13 residues.

The V gene is TRBV19, the J gene TRBJ1-2; 7 nucleotides agree with TRBD1. The V gene end was trimmed by 7 bases and the J gene end by 8 bases; junction bases not matched to a gene: 7. Germline V lookup: CDR1 LNHDA, CDR2 SQIVND (reference sequence). This CDR3 region has 12 residues. CDR3: CASTTDRYGYTF. Written as DNA, the CDR3 is TGTGCCAGTACCACGGACAGGTACGGCTACACCTTC.

The CDR3 loop is CASSALAGGFSSYNEQFF. The CDR3 DNA follows: TGTGCCAGCAGCGCCTTAGCGGGCGGATTTAGCTCCTACAATGAGCAGTTCTTC. The genes are TRBV9 and TRBJ2-1; 7 positions agree with TRBD2. The junction had 12 bases not matched to a gene; V was cut back by 3 bases and J by 0 bases. Germline V gene data show CDR1 as SGDLS and CDR2 as YYNGEE. CDR3 size: 18 residues.

The chain is built from TRBV7-7 and TRBJ2-5, with a weak D call TRBD1 (6 bases). V was trimmed by 4 bases and J by 4 bases, leaving 10 bases between them. This CDR3 is 13 amino acids long. Germline values: CDR1 SSHAT, CDR2 FNYEAQ (reference sequence). This CDR3 reads CASSSTGLETQYF. CDR3 DNA sequence: TGTGCCAGCAGCTCTACAGGGTTAGAGACCCAGTACTTC.

CDR3 nucleotides: TGTGCCAGCTCGGACATACCGAACACTGAAGCTTTCTTT. Its protein is CASSDIPNTEAFF. The chain employs TRBV7-8 and TRBJ1-1; a possible D gene is TRBD1 (5 bases). Germline lookup yields CDR1 SGHVS and CDR2 FQNEAQ. Trimming shortened V by 8 bases and J by 1 base, and 11 bases separated the two germline ends. The CDR3 extends over 13 amino acids. Full variable domain (missing parts from reference TRBV7-8 and TRBJ1-1): GAGVSQSPRYKVAKRGQDVALRCDPISGHVSLFWYQQALGQGPEFLTYFQNEAQLDKSGLPSDRFFAERPEGSVSTLKIQRTQQEDSAVYLCASSDIPNTEAFFGQGTRLTVV.

The V gene is TRBV2, the J gene TRBJ2-5; 7 nucleotides match TRBD1. The trim removed 1 base at V and 0 bases at J, leaving 2 bases unmatched. The CDR3 has 15 residues. CDR1 is SNHLY, CDR2 FYNNEI, per germline. CDR3 DNA: TGTGCCAGCAGTGAAGACAGGGGAAACCAAGAGACCCAGTACTTC. Protein sequence: CASSEDRGNQETQYF.

This chain connects TRBV29-1 to TRBJ1-3, with unresolved D. Trimming shortened V by 4 bases and J by 4 bases, and 11 bases separated the two germline ends. CDR1 is SQVTM and CDR2 is ANQGSEA in the germline V gene. The CDR3 spans 13 residues. This CDR3 reads CSVVGQMGNTIYF. CDR3 sequence (DNA): TGCAGCGTTGTTGGGCAGATGGGAAACACCATATATTTT.

The J gene is TRBJ1-4, the V gene TRBV7-9, with D perhaps TRBD1 (5 bases). CDR1 is SEHNR, CDR2 FQNEAQ, per germline (reference sequence). CDR3 length equals 14 residues. Trimming removed 5 bases at V and 5 bases at J, with 12 bases between. Here the CDR3 reads CASSPSGVNEKLFF. In DNA form, the CDR3 reads TGTGCCAGCAGCCCGTCGGGGGTGAATGAAAAACTGTTTTTT.

This clone was detected only once. This sequence joins TRBV7-9 and TRBJ2-7; 8 bases map to TRBD1. After removal of 4 bases from V and 0 bases from J, the junction contained 14 bases not matched to a gene. The germline V gene encodes CDR1 SEHNR and CDR2 FQNEAQ (reference sequence). The CDR3 is 18 amino acids. Here the CDR3 reads CASSYPTGVPDHSYEQYF. CDR3 nucleotide sequence: TGTGCCAGCAGCTACCCGACAGGGGTCCCTGATCACTCCTACGAGCAGTACTTC.

This clone showed up just once. This chain uses TRBV5-1 with TRBJ1-1, with 11 bases that match TRBD1. V lost 4 bases and J lost 1; bases outside the gene matches: 6. The V gene's germline CDR1 is SGHRS and CDR2 YFSETQ. There are 16 residues in the CDR3. The CDR3 loop reads CASSGDRGDGNTEAFF. CDR3 nucleotides: TGCGCCAGCAGCGGGGACAGGGGGGACGGGAACACTGAAGCTTTCTTT.

The rearrangement links TRBV5-1 to TRBJ1-1, with TRBD1 matching over 7 bases. The CDR3 is 13 amino acids. The J segment lost 4 bases and the V segment lost 8 bases, leaving 8 bases of the junction unmatched. Germline V CDR1 and CDR2: SGHRS, YFSETQ. The CDR3 coding sequence is TGCGCCAGTAGAGTTCAGGGGGGCACTGAAGCTTTCTTT. Translated: CASRVQGGTEAFF.

A remark on this clone: The junction and the germline gene differ at one end; a read error may be behind it. The chain is built from TRBV19 and TRBJ2-6; tentative D call: TRBD1 (5 bases). Germline V gene data show CDR1 as LNHDA and CDR2 as SQIVND (reference sequence). CDR3 length equals 14 residues. In DNA form, the CDR3 reads TGTGCCAGTAGTATAGATCCTGGGGCCAACGTCCTGACCTTC. Translated, it gives CASSIDPGANVLTF.

This clone is a singleton in its sample. This chain joins TRBV10-2 and TRBJ2-5; TRBD2 matches 15 bases. The V segment lost 7 bases and the J segment 2 bases; nucleotides outside the gene matches: 5. The CDR3 loop spans 16 amino acids. The germline V gene encodes CDR1 WSHSY and CDR2 SAAADI. The CDR3 spells CASTGLAGGLQETQYF. In DNA, the CDR3 is TGCGCCAGCACGGGACTAGCGGGGGGCTTACAAGAGACCCAGTACTTC.

On this clone: The same CDR3 can be traced to other DNA sequences in this sample. The V call is TRBV9, the J call TRBJ2-2; a weak D match, TRBD2 (5 bases). Trimming shortened V by 2 bases and J by 2 bases, and 10 bases separated the two germline ends. Germline CDR1 SGDLS, CDR2 YYNGEE. There are 15 residues in the CDR3. This chain's CDR3 is CASSVRRGNTGELFF. The CDR3 DNA reads as TGTGCCAGCAGCGTTCGCCGGGGAAACACCGGGGAGCTGTTTTTT.

The rearrangement links TRBV5-4 to TRBJ2-3; D gene unclear. CDR1 is SGHNT and CDR2 is YYREEE in the germline V gene (reference sequence). The CDR3 contains 14 residues. Trimming removed 0 bases at V and 0 bases at J, with 5 bases between. CDR3 residues: CASSLVGSTDTQYF. The CDR3 region has the DNA TGTGCCAGCAGCTTGGTCGGGAGCACAGATACGCAGTATTTT.

Concerning this clone: The sample holds other DNA sequences that translate to the same CDR3. CDR3 nucleotides: TGTGCCAGCAGCTTTCTCATGGCGGGGGGCTTCTCGAACACCGGGGAGCTGTTTTTT. Residues: CASSFLMAGGFSNTGELFF. The rearrangement links TRBV7-2 to TRBJ2-2; 8 bases align to TRBD2. V trimming: 3 bases; J trimming: 0 bases; junction bases outside the gene matches: 12. The CDR3 is made up of 19 amino acids. The germline CDR1 and CDR2 sequences are SGHTA and FQGNSA.

This rearrangement joins TRBV7-6 to TRBJ2-7; the D gene is possibly TRBD2 (6 bases). The CDR3 spans 15 residues. V lost 1 base, J lost 2 bases, and 12 bases lay in between. The V gene's germline CDR1 is SGHVS and CDR2 FNYEAQ. The CDR3 bases are TGTGCCAGCAGCTTAGGGTCGGGGGTCGCCTACGAGCAGTACTTC. It encodes CASSLGSGVAYEQYF.

The rearrangement uses TRBV9 and TRBJ2-3; D gene uncertain. The V end was cut by 0 bases, the J end by 2 bases, with 4 bases between. Germline V CDR1 and CDR2: SGDLS, YYNGEE. The CDR3 spans 13 residues. The CDR3 is CASSVAFTDTQYF. The CDR3, as DNA: TGTGCCAGCAGCGTAGCTTTCACAGATACGCAGTATTTT.

The V gene is TRBV2, the J gene TRBJ1-2; 9 positions agree with TRBD1. V shed 5 bases, J shed 7 bases, and the junction held 5 bases outside the gene matches. CDR3 size: 13 residues. Germline lookup yields CDR1 SNHLY and CDR2 FYNNEI. This chain's CDR3 is CASSLQGAGGYTF. The CDR3 DNA is TGTGCCAGCAGTTTACAGGGGGCAGGTGGCTACACCTTC.

The genes are TRBV2 and TRBJ2-1; 7 bases agree with TRBD1. This CDR3 comprises 13 residues. Looked up from germline, CDR1 is SNHLY and CDR2 is FYNNEI. The junction had 4 bases not matched to a gene; V was cut back by 6 bases and J by 5 bases. In DNA form, the CDR3 reads TGTGCCAGCAGGAGGACAGGCAACAATGAGCAGTTCTTC. Residues: CASRRTGNNEQFF.

The rearrangement uses TRBV2 and TRBJ2-1; TRBD1 aligns across 10 bases. The CDR3 contains 13 residues. Germline trimming cut 5 bases from V and 6 bases from J; bases unmatched to any gene: 1. Germline V lookup: CDR1 SNHLY, CDR2 FYNNEI. Here the CDR3 DNA reads TGTGCCAGCAGTCGGACAGGGGGCAATGAGCAGTTCTTC. This codes for CASSRTGGNEQFF.